This T cell receptor (beta chain) was observed in a study of cytomegalovirus exposure and HLA in healthy donors. Turning to this clone: What it recognizes is unknown.

In the PCR, 60 Vbeta and 13 Jbeta primers were used. Original processing notes: In a later analysis, around 11 million of some 80 million unique beta chains occurred in at least two donors. TCRdb's table, derived via immunoSEQ multiplex PCR, lists solely in-frame clones and lacks some. That table gives V, J and clone size, and the DNA gave D and trimming. This table has 80,000 to 130,000 clones, around three quarters appearing once. Whole-study results and caveats: Among TCR beta chains of equal frequency, HLA-associated ones were more clonally expanded in a later analysis.

V shed 1 base, J shed 4 bases, and the junction held 10 bases outside the gene matches. Germline-derived CDR1 and CDR2 are SGHTS and YDEGEE. This CDR3 is 17 amino acids long. The donors gave bone marrow, and they were healthy. The chain couples TRBV5-8 to TRBJ2-3, with 9 nucleotides matching TRBD2. The sample comprised PBMCs. The TCR comes from a female donor in good health and CMV-seropositive. In DNA form, the CDR3 reads TGTGCCAGCAGCTTGAATTTGGGCGGGGGGGCCCCAGATACGCAGTATTTT. Protein sequence: CASSLNLGGGAPDTQYF.